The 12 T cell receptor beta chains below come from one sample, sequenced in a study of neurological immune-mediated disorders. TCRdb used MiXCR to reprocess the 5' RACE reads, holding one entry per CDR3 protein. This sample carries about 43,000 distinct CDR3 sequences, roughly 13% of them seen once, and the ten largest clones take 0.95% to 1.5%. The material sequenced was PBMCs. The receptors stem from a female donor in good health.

In DNA form, the CDR3 reads TGTGCCAGCAGTCCGGTGCGGGAGGGTGCGGTGGCTTTCTTT. Translated: CASSPVREGAVAFF. The chain has TRBV12-3 or TRBV12-4 and TRBJ1-1; no definite D call. The CDR3 spans 14 residues. V was pared by 5 bases and J by 11 bases, with 21 bases between.

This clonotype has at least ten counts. The CDR3 here is CASSEDIRGRDGYTF. In nucleotides, the CDR3 is TGTGCCAGCAGTGAAGATATCCGGGGGCGCGATGGCTACACCTTC. The V gene is TRBV6-1, the J gene TRBJ1-2; tentatively, D is TRBD1 (6 bases). The V end lost 1 base, the J end lost 6 bases, and 15 bases lay between the germline ends. CDR3 size: 15 residues. Germline CDR1 MNHNS, CDR2 SASEGT.

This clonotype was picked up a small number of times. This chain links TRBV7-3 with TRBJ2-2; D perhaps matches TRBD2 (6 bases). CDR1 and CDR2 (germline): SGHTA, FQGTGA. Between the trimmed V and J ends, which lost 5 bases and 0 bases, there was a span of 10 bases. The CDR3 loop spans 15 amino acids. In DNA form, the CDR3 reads TGTGCCAGCAGCAACCGGGGGTCGAACACCGGGGAGCTGTTTTTT. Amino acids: CASSNRGSNTGELFF.

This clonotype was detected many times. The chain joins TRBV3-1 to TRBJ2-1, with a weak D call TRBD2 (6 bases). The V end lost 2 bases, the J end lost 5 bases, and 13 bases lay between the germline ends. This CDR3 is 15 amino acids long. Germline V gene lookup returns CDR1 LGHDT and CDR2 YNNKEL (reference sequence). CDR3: CASSQRDSLNNEQFF. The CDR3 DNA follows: TGTGCCAGCAGCCAACGGGACTCTTTAAACAATGAGCAGTTCTTC.

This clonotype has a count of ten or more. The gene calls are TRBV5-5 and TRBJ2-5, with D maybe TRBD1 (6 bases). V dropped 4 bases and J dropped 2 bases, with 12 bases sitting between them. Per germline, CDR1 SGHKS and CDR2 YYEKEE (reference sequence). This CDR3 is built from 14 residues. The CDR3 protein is CASSHGQNQETQYF. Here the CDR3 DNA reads TGTGCCAGCAGCCACGGACAGAATCAAGAGACCCAGTACTTC.

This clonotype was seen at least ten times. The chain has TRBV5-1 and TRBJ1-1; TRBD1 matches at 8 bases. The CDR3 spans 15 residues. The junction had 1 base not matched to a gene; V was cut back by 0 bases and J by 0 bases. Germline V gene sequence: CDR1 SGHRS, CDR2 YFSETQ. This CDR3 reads CASSLAGGLNTEAFF. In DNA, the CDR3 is TGCGCCAGCAGCTTGGCAGGGGGCCTGAACACTGAAGCTTTCTTT.

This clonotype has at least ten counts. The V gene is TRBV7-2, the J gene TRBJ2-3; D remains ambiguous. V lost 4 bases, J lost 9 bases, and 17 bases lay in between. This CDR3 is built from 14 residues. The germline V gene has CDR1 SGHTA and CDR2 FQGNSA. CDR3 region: CASSSGILLGTQYF. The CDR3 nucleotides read TGTGCCAGCAGCTCCGGCATACTTCTCGGGACGCAGTATTTT.

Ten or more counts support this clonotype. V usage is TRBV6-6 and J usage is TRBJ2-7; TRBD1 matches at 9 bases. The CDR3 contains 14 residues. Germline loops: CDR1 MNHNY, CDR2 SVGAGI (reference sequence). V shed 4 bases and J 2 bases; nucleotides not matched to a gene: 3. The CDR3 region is CASSFRDRAYEQYF. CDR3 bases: TGTGCCAGCAGTTTTCGGGACAGGGCCTACGAGCAGTACTTC.

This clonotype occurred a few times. CDR3 amino acids: CASGIVGMNEQFF. In nucleotides, the CDR3 is TGCGCCAGCGGTATCGTGGGGATGAATGAGCAGTTCTTC. The V and J genes are TRBV5-1 and TRBJ2-1, with D unresolved. V lost 7 bases and J 7 bases, leaving 15 bases between the germline ends. This CDR3 has 13 residues. The V gene's germline CDR1 is SGHRS and CDR2 YFSETQ.

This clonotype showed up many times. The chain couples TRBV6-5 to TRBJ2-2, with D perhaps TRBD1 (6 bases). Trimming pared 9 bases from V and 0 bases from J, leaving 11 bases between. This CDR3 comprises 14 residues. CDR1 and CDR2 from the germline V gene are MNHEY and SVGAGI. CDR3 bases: TGTGCCAGTATTGACAGGACGAACACCGGGGAGCTGTTTTTT. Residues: CASIDRTNTGELFF.

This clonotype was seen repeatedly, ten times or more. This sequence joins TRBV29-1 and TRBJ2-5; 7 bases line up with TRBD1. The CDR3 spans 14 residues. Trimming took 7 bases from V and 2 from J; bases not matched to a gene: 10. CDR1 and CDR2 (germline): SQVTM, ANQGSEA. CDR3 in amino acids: CSARGGGSQETQYF. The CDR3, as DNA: TGCAGCGCCCGAGGGGGCGGGTCTCAAGAGACCCAGTACTTC.

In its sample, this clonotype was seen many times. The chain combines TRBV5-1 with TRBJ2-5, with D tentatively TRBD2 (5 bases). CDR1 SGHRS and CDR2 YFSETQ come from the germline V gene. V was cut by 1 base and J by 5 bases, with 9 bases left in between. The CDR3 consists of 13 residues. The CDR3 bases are TGCGCCAGCAGCTTGCAATGGGAGGAGACCCAGTACTTC. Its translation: CASSLQWEETQYF.